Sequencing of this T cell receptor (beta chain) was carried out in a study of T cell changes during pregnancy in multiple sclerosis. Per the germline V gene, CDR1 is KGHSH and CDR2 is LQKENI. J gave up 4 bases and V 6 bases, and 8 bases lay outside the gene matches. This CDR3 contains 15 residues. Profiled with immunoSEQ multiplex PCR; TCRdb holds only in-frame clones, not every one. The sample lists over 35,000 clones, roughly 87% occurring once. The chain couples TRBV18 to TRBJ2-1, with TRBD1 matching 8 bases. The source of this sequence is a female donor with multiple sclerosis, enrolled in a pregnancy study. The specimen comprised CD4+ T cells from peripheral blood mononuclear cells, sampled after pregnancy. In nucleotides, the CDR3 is TGTGCCAGCTCGGAAGGACAGGGACCTTACAATGAGCAGTTCTTC. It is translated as CASSEGQGPYNEQFF.